The next 8 T cell receptor beta chains were all read from a single sample in a study of T-cell reconstitution after alpha-beta-depleted transplantation in children. The TCRbeta library was prepared with unique molecular identifiers. TCRdb independently ran MiXCR on the PCR reads; one entry per CDR3 protein. The sample shows some 600,000 distinct CDR3 sequences, 10% to 15% of them seen only once. This material consisted of PBMCs, mostly from graft donor cells, taken 360 days after TCRalphabeta/CD19-depleted stem cell transplant. The receptors shown here come from a male patient under 18 who had a stem cell transplant for acute myeloid leukemia, so the T cells may come from the graft donor.

This clonotype was seen repeatedly, ten times or more. The V call is TRBV4-3, the J call TRBJ2-2; 11 bases are shared with TRBD2. Germline V lookup: CDR1 LGHNA, CDR2 YSLEER. V trimming: 5 bases; J trimming: 4 bases; junction bases outside the gene matches: 3. The CDR3 length is 15 residues. CDR3 protein: CASSYLAGGTGELFF. The DNA for the CDR3 is TGCGCCAGCAGCTACCTAGCGGGAGGCACCGGGGAGCTGTTTTTT.

The chain carries TRBV6-1 and TRBJ2-3; possibly TRBD1 for D (7 bases). Germline V gene sequence: CDR1 MNHNS, CDR2 SASEGT. The CDR3 is 16 amino acids. Deletions cut 6 bases from V and 4 bases from J, with 20 bases between. The CDR3, as DNA: TGTGCCAGCAGCTTCCAAGACAGGGACTTGGCAGATACGCAGTATTTT. This sequence encodes CASSFQDRDLADTQYF.

This clonotype was found many times. The chain uses TRBV4-3 and TRBJ2-2; D uncertain. Trimming took 3 bases from V and 2 from J, leaving 4 bases between them. Germline V gene data show CDR1 as LGHNA and CDR2 as YSLEER. The CDR3 is made up of 13 amino acids. CDR3 DNA: TGCGCCAGCAGCCACCCCAACACCGGGGAGCTGTTTTTT. Translating it yields CASSHPNTGELFF.

This clonotype was detected a few times. This chain connects TRBV2 to TRBJ2-1; 10 bases agree with TRBD2. This CDR3 has 17 amino acids. The germline CDR1 and CDR2 sequences are SNHLY and FYNNEI. The V and J ends lost 1 base and 6 bases, in that order; junction bases with no gene match: 9. The CDR3 sequence is CASSEVASGRAFNEQFF. The CDR3 DNA sequence: TGTGCCAGCAGTGAAGTGGCCAGCGGGAGGGCCTTCAATGAGCAGTTCTTC.

This chain joins TRBV12-3 or TRBV12-4 and TRBJ2-5; D might be TRBD2 (5 bases). Between the trimmed V and J ends, which lost 6 bases and 8 bases, there was a span of 16 bases. This CDR3 region has 13 residues. CDR3 region: CASSTGLERTQYF. DNA for the CDR3: TGTGCCAGCAGCACCGGACTCGAGCGTACCCAGTACTTC.

This clonotype occurred a few times. The CDR3 loop reads CASSLYRLADNYEQYF. For the CDR3, the DNA is TGTGCCAGCAGTTTATATCGGCTAGCGGATAACTACGAGCAGTACTTC. The chain carries TRBV27 and TRBJ2-7; 7 bases match TRBD2. CDR1 MNHEY and CDR2 SMNVEV come from the germline V gene (reference sequence). There are 16 residues in the CDR3. The trim removed 1 base at V and 3 bases at J, leaving 9 bases unmatched.

This clonotype occurred a few times. V gene TRBV14 combines with J gene TRBJ2-7; 8 nucleotides align to TRBD2. The CDR3 loop spans 15 amino acids. Unmatched junction bases numbered 6, after V lost 2 bases and J lost 3 bases. Germline CDR1 SGHDN, CDR2 FVKESK. The CDR3 here is CASSQPGLGIYEQYF. The CDR3 nucleotides are TGTGCCAGCAGCCAACCGGGACTAGGGATCTACGAGCAGTACTTC.

The chain combines TRBV4-2 with TRBJ2-5, with D possibly matching TRBD2 (6 bases). The CDR3 loop spans 16 amino acids. CDR1 and CDR2 (germline): LGHNA, YNFKEQ. V lost 1 base, J lost 5 bases, and 17 bases lay in between. CDR3 loop: CASSQAVRLGVETQYF. DNA of the CDR3: TGTGCCAGCAGCCAAGCAGTGAGACTAGGGGTGGAGACCCAGTACTTC.